This entry lists 21 T cell receptor beta chains sequenced from one sample in a study of identical twins. Each CDR3 protein is one row after TCRdb ran MiXCR on the 5' RACE reads. Among hundreds of thousands of distinct CDR3 sequences listed, approximately 7.9% were seen once. The data also belong to a second study, concerning yellow fever vaccine responses in identical twins.

Input material: CD8+ T cells sorted from blood. These receptors originate from a woman aged 18-29 years in good health.

This clonotype was seen repeatedly, ten times or more. V is TRBV7-9 and J is TRBJ1-5, with no clear D. Trimming cost V 1 base and J 5 bases, with 15 bases left between them. This CDR3 comprises 16 residues. Germline CDR1 and CDR2: SEHNR and FQNEAQ (reference sequence). The CDR3 DNA reads as TGTGCCAGCAGCTTAGGTTATGGCAGCGAGTATCAGCCCCAGCATTTT. Amino acid sequence: CASSLGYGSEYQPQHF.

This clonotype was detected ten times or more. The genes are TRBV10-1 and TRBJ1-2; D gene unclear. Trimming cost V 7 bases and J 4 bases, with 16 bases left between them. This CDR3 region has 14 residues. Germline V gene sequence: CDR1 WNHNN, CDR2 SYGVQD (reference sequence). CDR3 in amino acids: CASIQKRQGYGYTF. The DNA for the CDR3 is TGCGCCAGCATCCAGAAACGACAAGGCTATGGCTACACCTTC.

The sample holds many counts of this clonotype. V is TRBV29-1 and J is TRBJ2-2; D possibly uses TRBD1 or TRBD2 (6 bases each). The CDR3 is 14 amino acids. Germline V gene data show CDR1 as SQVTM and CDR2 as ANQGSEA. The V gene lost 3 bases and the J gene lost 4 bases, with 12 bases spanning the gap. CDR3: CSVDSGAGTGELFF. The CDR3 DNA is TGCAGCGTTGATTCGGGGGCGGGCACCGGGGAGCTGTTTTTT.

The V gene is TRBV9, the J gene TRBJ2-4; 11 nucleotides match TRBD2. Trimming at V came to 4 bases and at J to 9 bases, leaving 9 bases not matched to a gene. This CDR3 is 15 amino acids long. CDR1 and CDR2 (germline): SGDLS, YYNGEE. CDR3 coding DNA: TGTGCCAGCAGCCCCTCCCTAGCGGGAGGTGGCATTCAGTACTTC. It translates to CASSPSLAGGGIQYF.

The genes are TRBV5-1 and TRBJ2-1; D is uncertain. V was shortened by 4 bases and J by 5 bases, with 10 bases between the two germline ends. There are 13 residues in the CDR3. CDR1 is SGHRS, CDR2 YFSETQ, per germline. For the CDR3, the DNA is TGCGCCAGCAGCACGCGGACGGACAATGAGCAGTTCTTC. This encodes CASSTRTDNEQFF.

The V call is TRBV7-8, the J call TRBJ2-2; TRBD1 matches at 8 bases. The CDR3 contains 19 residues. V gave up 4 bases and J gave up 0 bases; unmatched junction bases: 13. The germline gives CDR1 SGHVS, CDR2 FQNEAQ. This CDR3 is CASSSQGTGGPPNTGELFF. The CDR3 nucleotides are TGTGCCAGCAGCTCACAGGGGACAGGAGGCCCCCCGAACACCGGGGAGCTGTTTTTT.

The chain links TRBV11-2 to TRBJ2-5; D is ambiguous. CDR3 length: 16 amino acids. V gave up 2 bases and J gave up 1 base, with 14 bases separating them. Germline lookup yields CDR1 SGHAT and CDR2 FQNNGV. Written as DNA, the CDR3 is TGTGCCAGCAGCTTATTGGACCGGCGGACCCAAGAGACCCAGTACTTC. This gives the protein CASSLLDRRTQETQYF.

The gene calls are TRBV27 and TRBJ1-5, with TRBD1 as a possible D gene (6 bases). The germline gives CDR1 MNHEY, CDR2 SMNVEV (reference sequence). The germline V and J ends were trimmed by 6 bases and 5 bases, with 11 bases remaining between them. CDR3 size: 13 residues. The CDR3 reads CASSGQIYQPQHF. CDR3 in DNA: TGTGCCAGCAGCGGACAGATTTATCAGCCCCAGCATTTT.

In its sample, this clonotype was seen many times. The rearrangement links TRBV28 to TRBJ2-1, with 10 bases that match TRBD1. The CDR3 is 15 amino acids. The J segment lost 4 bases and the V segment lost 2 bases, leaving 2 bases of the junction unmatched. The germline CDR1 and CDR2 sequences are MDHEN and SYDVKM. CDR3 DNA sequence: TGTGCCAGCAGTTTAAGGGACAGGGGATACAATGAGCAGTTCTTC. This codes for CASSLRDRGYNEQFF.

This clonotype occurred many times. The rearrangement links TRBV4-2 to TRBJ2-1, with D possibly called TRBD1 or TRBD2 (5 bases each). Germline lookup yields CDR1 LGHNA and CDR2 YNFKEQ. V shed 1 base and J shed 7 bases, with 8 bases lying between them. The CDR3 spans 13 residues. CDR3 amino acids: CASSQGEGNEQFF. CDR3 DNA sequence: TGTGCCAGCAGCCAAGGCGAGGGGAATGAGCAGTTCTTC.

The sample holds a few counts of this clonotype. The rearrangement joins TRBV23-1 to TRBJ2-2, with D perhaps matching TRBD1 (5 bases). TRBV23-1 is treated as an ORF (open reading frame) with a function not yet certain. The CDR3 has 15 amino acids. Trimming stripped 11 bases from V and 7 bases from J, with 23 bases between. The CDR3 spells CAPLPAGSSIGELFF. For the CDR3, the DNA is TGCGCCCCATTGCCGGCAGGGTCGTCCATCGGGGAGCTGTTTTTT.

This clonotype was detected many times. The rearrangement links TRBV27 to TRBJ2-7; perhaps TRBD1 as D (5 bases). Germline-derived CDR1 and CDR2 are MNHEY and SMNVEV (reference sequence). The CDR3 is 13 amino acids. V gave up 3 bases and J gave up 2 bases, with 8 bases separating them. Here the CDR3 reads CASSFGQTYEQYF. Here the CDR3 DNA reads TGTGCCAGCAGTTTTGGACAAACCTACGAGCAGTACTTC.

This clonotype has a handful of counts. This chain joins TRBV2 and TRBJ2-7; 7 bases fit TRBD1. V trimming: 6 bases; J trimming: 3 bases; junction bases outside the gene matches: 8. The CDR3 is made up of 14 amino acids. CDR1 and CDR2 (germline): SNHLY, FYNNEI. CDR3 in DNA: TGTGCCAGCAGAGAGACAGGGAATTTCTACGAGCAGTACTTC. It is translated as CASRETGNFYEQYF. The whole variable domain, remainder taken from reference TRBV2 and TRBJ2-7, is EPEVTQTPSHQVTQMGQEVILRCVPISNHLYFYWYRQILGQKVEFLVSFYNNEISEKSEIFDDQFSVERPDGSNFTLKIRSTKLEDSAMYFCASRETGNFYEQYFGPGTRLTVT.

This clonotype was detected many times. The chain recombines TRBV29-1 with TRBJ1-2; D is uncertain. Germline V CDR1 and CDR2: SQVTM, ANQGSEA. The CDR3 is 11 residues long. Between the trimmed V and J ends, which lost 6 bases and 6 bases, there was a span of 11 bases. CDR3 nucleotide sequence: TGCAGCGTCTATCATTCAAATGGCTACACCTTC. It specifies CSVYHSNGYTF.

This clonotype was seen a few times. The chain uses TRBV4-1 and TRBJ2-5, with D tentatively TRBD2 (6 bases). Looked up from germline, CDR1 is MGHRA and CDR2 is YSYEKL. The germline V and J ends were trimmed by 4 bases and 2 bases, with 14 bases remaining between them. The CDR3 extends over 15 amino acids. The DNA of the CDR3 is TGCGCCAGCAGCCGGTCGGCGGGGAGTCAAGAGACCCAGTACTTC. Protein: CASSRSAGSQETQYF.

The DNA of the CDR3 is TGTGCCAGCAGTGACAAGACAGGGGGATGGTACAATGAGCAGTTCTTC. It encodes CASSDKTGGWYNEQFF. The chain has TRBV6-1 and TRBJ2-1; 9 nucleotides align to TRBD1. Germline trimming cut 3 bases from V and 4 bases from J; bases unmatched to any gene: 7. Germline loops: CDR1 MNHNS, CDR2 SASEGT. CDR3 length: 16 residues.

The V call is TRBV6-4, the J call TRBJ2-1; D uncertain. CDR3 size: 13 residues. The germline V gene encodes CDR1 MRHNA and CDR2 SNTAGT. Trimming removed 3 bases at V and 4 bases at J, with 7 bases between. The DNA of the CDR3 is TGTGCCAGCAGTGAAGCTGAATACAATGAGCAGTTCTTC. It translates to CASSEAEYNEQFF.

J is TRBJ1-1 and V is TRBV15, with D uncertain. The CDR3 consists of 13 residues. The V end was cut by 4 bases, the J end by 2 bases, with 8 bases between. CDR1 and CDR2 (germline): LNHNV, YYDKDF (reference sequence). The chain's CDR3 is CATSTDVNTEAFF. DNA of the CDR3: TGTGCCACCAGCACGGACGTCAACACTGAAGCTTTCTTT.

This rearrangement joins TRBV7-9 to TRBJ2-1; TRBD2 matches at 10 bases. Germline V CDR1 and CDR2: SEHNR, FQNEAQ (reference sequence). The V gene end was trimmed by 5 bases and the J gene end by 4 bases; junction bases not matched to a gene: 5. The CDR3 totals 15 residues. This CDR3 is CASSPSGGPYNEQFF. DNA of the CDR3: TGTGCCAGCAGCCCTAGCGGGGGACCTTACAATGAGCAGTTCTTC.

The chain combines TRBV12-3 or TRBV12-4 with TRBJ1-1; no reliable D call. Trimming shortened V by 6 bases and J by 4 bases, and 12 bases separated the two germline ends. This CDR3 is built from 13 residues. CDR3 residues: CASSPPMSTEAFF. The CDR3 nucleotides are TGTGCCAGCAGCCCTCCGATGAGCACTGAAGCTTTCTTT.

This clonotype was observed at least ten times. The rearrangement joins TRBV27 to TRBJ2-7; D gene unclear. In germline, CDR1 is MNHEY, CDR2 SMNVEV (reference sequence). V was pared by 4 bases and J by 2 bases, with 6 bases between. The CDR3 has 12 residues. The CDR3 loop is CASSSTPYEQYF. As DNA, the CDR3 is TGTGCCAGCAGTTCAACGCCCTACGAGCAGTACTTC.